This T cell receptor beta chain was profiled in a study of T cell changes during pregnancy in multiple sclerosis. Clones were read by immunoSEQ multiplex PCR, and TCRdb kept only the in-frame ones, dropping some. The table records about 68,000 clones, less than 95% of them present only once. Unmatched junction bases numbered 10, after V lost 11 bases and J lost 2 bases. CDR3 length: 14 residues. Germline V CDR1 and CDR2: MNHEY, SVGAGI. The chain employs TRBV6-5 and TRBJ2-3, with 7 bases aligning to TRBD1. This receptor was identified in a female donor with multiple sclerosis, enrolled in a pregnancy study. The sequences come from peripheral blood, collected in the third trimester of pregnancy. CDR3: CACRRQGHTDTQYF. The DNA for the CDR3 is TGTGCCTGCCGAAGACAGGGACACACAGATACGCAGTATTTT.